This T cell receptor (beta chain) was retrieved from a study of CXCR3-negative and CXCR3-positive naive CD8 T cells. Study-wide results and limits: In CXCR3-positive naive cells, the TRB CDR3s were more hydrophobic than in CXCR3-negative naive cells.

About this clonotype: The antigen is not known.

TRB cDNA libraries were made by UMI-labeled 5' RACE. TCRdb reprocessed the 5' RACE reads; each CDR3 protein has one entry and no DNA is given. Here the sample table reports roughly 110,000 distinct CDR3 sequences. The sequence was collected from a human donor in good health. Some clones in this sample may be carry-over from other donors' samples. Sequences were obtained from naive CXCR3+ CD8+ T cells from blood. The subset: CD45RO-CCR7+CD27+CD95- naive CD8+ T cells expressing CXCR3 (TNR3+).

This CDR3 is CSARGGLNEQYF. This sequence joins TRBV29-1 and TRBJ2-7; the TCRdb call, TRBD2, lacks DNA for checking. The CDR3 sequence is 12 residues long. Per germline, CDR1 SQVTM and CDR2 ANQGSEA.